A single sample is the source of the 21 T cell receptor beta chains below, sequenced in a study of read filtering for tumor transcriptome and immune sequencing. From 300 to 400 ng of RNA, a library with molecular barcoded alpha/delta and beta/gamma adaptors was made. TCRdb re-analysed the reads in MiXCR, keeping a single row per CDR3 protein. This repertoire shows about 420 distinct CDR3 sequences, around 80% found once; its top ten account for approximately 29%. Sequenced: a population of CD138-negative cells sorted from bone marrow. Receptor source: a donor aged 40 or over with multiple myeloma. This table probably holds off-target reads from a library built for another chain.

This clonotype has a handful of counts. The chain uses TRBV28 and TRBJ2-1, with 9 bases fitting TRBD2. Germline values: CDR1 MDHEN, CDR2 SYDVKM. The junction had 5 bases not matched to a gene; V was cut back by 3 bases and J by 5 bases. CDR3 size: 15 residues. This CDR3 reads CASSLGSGRHNEQFF. DNA for the CDR3: TGTGCCAGCAGTTTGGGTAGCGGGAGACACAATGAGCAGTTCTTC.

Turning to this clonotype: Germline is not matched at one junction end, which may reflect a read error. The chain joins TRBV10-3 to TRBJ2-1; 13 nucleotides line up with TRBD2. This CDR3 region has 13 residues. In germline, CDR1 is ENHRY, CDR2 SYGVKD. The CDR3 is CASNGLAGVEQFF. The CDR3 DNA follows: TGCGCCAGCAATGGACTAGCGGGAGTTGAGCAGTTCTTC.

This clonotype was counted a single time. The rearrangement joins TRBV5-1 to TRBJ2-1; D is perhaps TRBD1 (5 bases). Germline V gene data show CDR1 as SGHRS and CDR2 as YFSETQ. The CDR3 contains 13 residues. Trimming took 4 bases from V and 3 from J, leaving 8 bases between them. The CDR3 here is CASSPDSYNEQFF. In DNA form, the CDR3 reads TGCGCCAGCAGCCCCGACAGCTACAATGAGCAGTTCTTC. The full variable domain, with the rest looked up from reference TRBV5-1 and TRBJ2-1, is KAGVTQTPRYLIKTRGQQVTLSCSPISGHRSVSWYQQTPGQGLQFLFEYFSETQRNKGNFPGRFSGRQFSNSRSEMNVSTLELGDSALYLCASSPDSYNEQFFGPGTRLTVL.

This sequence joins TRBV29-1 and TRBJ2-1, with 9 bases that match TRBD1. V lost 6 bases, J lost 6 bases, and 9 bases stayed unmatched. The CDR3 sequence is 14 residues long. Germline V gene data show CDR1 as SQVTM and CDR2 as ANQGSEA. CDR3 protein: CSVDTTGGGNEQFF. CDR3 in DNA: TGCAGCGTCGACACGACAGGGGGGGGCAATGAGCAGTTCTTC.

The chain is built from TRBV18 and TRBJ2-2; D uncertain. The V gene's germline CDR1 is KGHSH and CDR2 LQKENI. The length of the CDR3 is 11 residues. V lost 6 bases to trimming and J lost 7 bases, with 6 bases between them. CDR3 residues: CASSRNGELFF. The CDR3 DNA sequence: TGTGCCAGCTCCCGAAACGGGGAGCTGTTTTTT.

This clonotype is termed hyperexpanded (1% or more). The V call is TRBV15, the J call TRBJ2-5; no clear D gene. This CDR3 spans 14 amino acids. Germline V gene sequence: CDR1 LNHNV, CDR2 YYDKDF (reference sequence). The V end lost 1 base, the J end lost 2 bases, and 8 bases lay between the germline ends. The CDR3 DNA sequence: TGTGCCACCAGCAGAGTGTCAGAACAAGAGACCCAGTACTTC. Protein: CATSRVSEQETQYF.

This chain uses TRBV7-2 with TRBJ2-3; D remains unclear. V lost 3 bases and J lost 5, with 3 bases in between. CDR3 length equals 11 residues. CDR1 SGHTA and CDR2 FQGNSA come from the germline V gene. The CDR3 sequence is CASSFRDTQYF. CDR3 coding DNA: TGTGCCAGCAGCTTCAGAGATACGCAGTATTTT.

This clonotype was counted a few times. V gene TRBV19 combines with J gene TRBJ1-2; tentative D call: TRBD1 (5 bases). The CDR3 runs to 16 residues. CDR1 LNHDA and CDR2 SQIVND come from the germline V gene (reference sequence). Between the trimmed V and J ends, which lost 7 bases and 0 bases, there was a span of 18 bases. The CDR3 loop reads CASTSYRDRANYGYTF. As DNA, the CDR3 is TGTGCCAGTACTTCTTACCGGGACCGAGCTAACTATGGCTACACCTTC.

The chain links TRBV20-1 to TRBJ1-1; 9 bases are shared with TRBD1. The germline V gene encodes CDR1 DFQATT and CDR2 SNEGSKA (reference sequence). The CDR3 runs 14 residues. V lost 6 bases to trimming and J lost 2 bases; unmatched junction nucleotides: 7. The CDR3 reads CSALGQGPNTEAFF. The DNA for the CDR3 is TGCAGTGCCTTGGGACAGGGTCCTAACACTGAAGCTTTCTTT.

The chain has TRBV7-9 and TRBJ2-1; 12 bases are a match to TRBD2. Trimming at V came to 5 bases and at J to 4 bases, leaving 12 bases not matched to a gene. The CDR3 extends over 18 amino acids. The germline gives CDR1 SEHNR, CDR2 FQNEAQ (reference sequence). CDR3 DNA sequence: TGTGCCAGCAGCCAAGAAACCGTACTAGCGGGGGGATACAATGAGCAGTTCTTC. This sequence encodes CASSQETVLAGGYNEQFF.

The chain is built from TRBV10-2 and TRBJ2-1; D gene unclear. V gave up 6 bases and J gave up 10 bases, with 10 bases separating them. Per the germline V gene, CDR1 is WSHSY and CDR2 is SAAADI. This CDR3 spans 11 amino acids. Here the CDR3 DNA reads TGCGCCAGCAGCACAGACGCGGAGCAGTTCTTC. It codes for CASSTDAEQFF.

V gene TRBV20-1 combines with J gene TRBJ2-7; possibly TRBD2 for D (5 bases). V lost 3 bases, J lost 7 bases, and 16 bases lay in between. Germline V gene lookup returns CDR1 DFQATT and CDR2 SNEGSKA (reference sequence). This CDR3 spans 13 amino acids. The CDR3 DNA sequence: TGCAGTGCTAGTATTTCGGGGTCGGGTGAGCAGTACTTC. Translating gives CSASISGSGEQYF.

The V gene is TRBV7-6, the J gene TRBJ2-2; a weak D match, TRBD1 (6 bases). The germline V and J ends were trimmed by 5 bases and 6 bases, with 13 bases remaining between them. The germline CDR1 and CDR2 sequences are SGHVS and FNYEAQ. This CDR3 has 14 amino acids. The CDR3 is CASSRGGNSGELFF. DNA for the CDR3: TGTGCCAGCAGCCGAGGGGGAAACTCCGGGGAGCTGTTTTTT.

The chain employs TRBV24-1 and TRBJ2-1; the D gene is possibly TRBD2 (6 bases). The CDR3 totals 13 residues. V lost 4 bases to trimming and J lost 4 bases, with 7 bases between them. CDR1 is KGHDR, CDR2 SFDVKD, per germline. CDR3 in DNA: TGTGCCACCAGTGACCGGGAGTACAATGAGCAGTTCTTC. The encoded protein is CATSDREYNEQFF.

This chain joins TRBV5-1 and TRBJ2-5; D ambiguous. Trimming removed 4 bases at V and 4 bases at J, with 8 bases between. Germline-derived CDR1 and CDR2 are SGHRS and YFSETQ. This CDR3 contains 12 residues. The CDR3 loop is CASSKDRETQYF. CDR3 nucleotides: TGCGCCAGCAGCAAGGACCGAGAGACCCAGTACTTC.

V gene TRBV12-3 or TRBV12-4 combines with J gene TRBJ1-6; D might be TRBD1 (6 bases). CDR3 length: 15 residues. The ends were cut back, 5 bases at V and 7 bases at J, with 15 bases in the middle. The CDR3 protein is CASSPGAASNSPLHF. CDR3 sequence (DNA): TGTGCCAGCAGTCCAGGGGCGGCCAGCAATTCACCCCTCCACTTT.

The CDR3 region has the DNA TGTGCCAGCAGGCAGGGGGCCACACGCAATGAGCAGTTCTTC. Amino acids: CASRQGATRNEQFF. V is TRBV2 and J is TRBJ2-1; 8 bases are shared with TRBD1. This CDR3 region has 14 residues. The V segment lost 6 bases and the J segment 6 bases; nucleotides outside the gene matches: 7. Per germline, CDR1 SNHLY and CDR2 FYNNEI.

V usage is TRBV11-2 and J usage is TRBJ2-7; D is unresolved. The CDR3 loop spans 13 amino acids. Germline values: CDR1 SGHAT, CDR2 FQNNGV. Trimming took off 6 bases at V and 3 bases at J, with 12 bases between the two ends. This CDR3 reads CASSYGRGYEQYF. In nucleotides, the CDR3 is TGTGCCAGCAGTTACGGACGCGGCTACGAGCAGTACTTC.

On this clonotype: This clone may be a read error of a much larger clone one base away. The genes are TRBV7-6 and TRBJ2-1, with TRBD2 matching 7 bases. V was pared by 1 base and J by 8 bases, with 2 bases of the junction left unmatched. The germline V gene has CDR1 SGHVS and CDR2 FNYEAQ. There are 13 residues in the CDR3. The CDR3: CASSLERGDEQFF. Written as DNA, the CDR3 is TGTGCCAGCAGCTTAGAGCGGGGTGATGAGCAGTTCTTC.

This clonotype was recorded a few times. The chain carries TRBV7-2 and TRBJ2-1; the D is unclear. The germline V gene encodes CDR1 SGHTA and CDR2 FQGNSA. The CDR3 covers 12 residues. The V end was cut by 5 bases, the J end by 7 bases, with 9 bases between. In DNA, the CDR3 is TGTGCCAGCAGCCCCATGGGGAATGAGCAGTTCTTC. Translation: CASSPMGNEQFF.

In this sample, this clonotype turned up once. This chain joins TRBV28 and TRBJ2-2; D unresolved. The CDR3 sequence is 14 residues long. Between the trimmed V and J ends, which lost 2 bases and 8 bases, there was a span of 12 bases. Germline-derived CDR1 and CDR2 are MDHEN and SYDVKM. CDR3 loop: CASSLTSAEGELFF. The CDR3 DNA is TGTGCCAGCAGTTTAACGTCCGCGGAAGGGGAGCTGTTTTTT.